The clone carrying this TCR beta chain is categorized as medium-sized. A read error may produce the germline difference seen at one junction end. This entry is derived from a study of T cells after yellow fever vaccination. The CDR3 runs to 12 residues. TCRdb reprocessed the 5' RACE reads with MiXCR, giving one entry per CDR3 protein. The sample has 150,000 to 200,000 distinct CDR3 sequences, approximately 6.2% seen once; the top ten hold roughly 3%. This clonotype was obtained from a man aged 18 to 29 who received the YFV17D yellow fever vaccine. The chain recombines TRBV12-3 or TRBV12-4 with TRBJ2-7, with D perhaps TRBD2 (6 bases). The sequencing used CD4+ T cells sorted from PBMCs, collected on the day of the first yellow fever vaccination. CDR3 residues: CASSQWTTEPSF. Written as DNA, the CDR3 is TGTGCCAGCAGTCAGTGGACTACCGAGCCGAGCTTC.